The 17 T cell receptor beta chains listed next were all sequenced from one sample in a study of shared clonotypes between healthy human individuals. Terminally differentiated effector memory CD45RA+ cells were excluded by CCR7 positive selection of CD45RO-negative cells. Here immunoSEQ multiplex PCR was the method, and the copy in TCRdb shows in-frame clones only, minus some. The sample holds about 800,000 clones, 90% to 97% seen once. The sample comprised naive CD8+ T cells sorted from blood. These receptors were taken from a man in his thirties or forties in good health.

The chain employs TRBV10-1 and TRBJ2-1; either TRBD1 or TRBD2 may supply D (5 bases each). Germline V gene sequence: CDR1 WNHNN, CDR2 SYGVQD (reference sequence). This CDR3 is 15 amino acids long. Deletions cut 3 bases from V and 7 bases from J, with 16 bases between. The CDR3 spells CASSDIVGEGNEQFF. The CDR3 DNA sequence: TGCGCCAGCAGTGATATAGTGGGAGAGGGGAATGAGCAGTTCTTC.

The genes are TRBV5-1 and TRBJ2-3; D is ambiguous. Trimming cost V 0 bases and J 4 bases, with 6 bases left between them. Germline CDR1 reads SGHRS; CDR2 reads YFSETQ. This CDR3 contains 13 residues. The CDR3 sequence is CASSLVYADTQYF. CDR3 bases: TGCGCCAGCAGCTTGGTTTACGCAGATACGCAGTATTTT. The entire variable domain, with the rest obtained from reference TRBV5-1 and TRBJ2-3, is as follows: KAGVTQTPRYLIKTRGQQVTLSCSPISGHRSVSWYQQTPGQGLQFLFEYFSETQRNKGNFPGRFSGRQFSNSRSEMNVSTLELGDSALYLCASSLVYADTQYFGPGTRLTVL.

This chain connects TRBV5-4 to TRBJ1-2; D remains ambiguous. The germline V and J ends were trimmed by 0 bases and 6 bases, with 15 bases remaining between them. Germline V CDR1 and CDR2: SGHNT, YYREEE (reference sequence). The CDR3 sequence is 15 residues long. This CDR3 is CASSLVPAMWDGYTF. The DNA of the CDR3 is TGTGCCAGCAGCTTGGTCCCAGCGATGTGGGATGGCTACACCTTC.

The chain joins TRBV13 to TRBJ1-1; TRBD1 aligns across 8 bases. Germline V gene sequence: CDR1 PRHDT, CDR2 FYEKMQ (reference sequence). The junction had 2 bases not matched to a gene; V was cut back by 4 bases and J by 1 base. CDR3 length: 14 amino acids. This CDR3 reads CASSYGQGNTEAFF. CDR3 in DNA: TGTGCCAGCAGCTATGGACAGGGGAACACTGAAGCTTTCTTT.

This chain joins TRBV11-3 and TRBJ2-7; 7 nucleotides line up with TRBD2. Germline assignment: CDR1 SGHNT and CDR2 YENEEA. V trimming: 5 bases; J trimming: 5 bases; junction bases outside the gene matches: 9. This CDR3 has 14 amino acids. The CDR3: CASSMGGASHEQYF. In DNA form, the CDR3 reads TGTGCCAGCAGCATGGGAGGGGCGTCTCACGAGCAGTACTTC.

The chain combines TRBV5-6 with TRBJ2-3, with 9 bases identical to TRBD1. This CDR3 has 14 residues. CDR1 is SGHDT and CDR2 is YYEEEE in the germline V gene. The junction had 11 bases not matched to a gene; V was cut back by 1 base and J by 14 bases. Here the CDR3 reads CASSLPTRDRDRYF. The CDR3 DNA reads as TGTGCCAGCAGCTTGCCCACCCGGGACAGGGACCGGTATTTT.

The chain couples TRBV28 to TRBJ1-1, with 10 bases aligning to TRBD1. Trimming took 5 bases from V and 2 from J; bases not matched to a gene: 8. The CDR3 covers 16 residues. CDR1 and CDR2 from the germline V gene are MDHEN and SYDVKM. DNA for the CDR3: TGTGCCAGCAGTCCGCTACGGACAGGGGGAAACACTGAAGCTTTCTTT. Translating it yields CASSPLRTGGNTEAFF.

The V and J genes are TRBV10-3 and TRBJ2-7; 11 bases match TRBD2. Trimming at V came to 10 bases and at J to 3 bases, leaving 8 bases not matched to a gene. This CDR3 has 14 residues. Germline CDR1 reads ENHRY; CDR2 reads SYGVKD. CDR3 nucleotides: TGTGCCACCAAACTAGCGGGAGTCTTCTACGAGCAGTACTTC. This translates into CATKLAGVFYEQYF.

V gene TRBV15 combines with J gene TRBJ1-1; D may be TRBD1 (5 bases). Trimming left V 5 bases short and J 1 base short, with 14 bases between. The CDR3 length is 15 residues. Germline loops: CDR1 LNHNV, CDR2 YYDKDF (reference sequence). The CDR3 sequence: CATSPIAGPNTEAFF. The CDR3 coding sequence is TGTGCCACCAGCCCAATAGCGGGGCCGAACACTGAAGCTTTCTTT.

The V and J genes are TRBV15 and TRBJ2-7, with a possible D match to TRBD1 (5 bases). V was trimmed by 0 bases and J by 2 bases, leaving 11 bases between them. CDR1 is LNHNV and CDR2 is YYDKDF in the germline V gene (reference sequence). The CDR3 totals 15 residues. The CDR3 nucleotides read TGTGCCACCAGCAGAGATCCCACAGGAGCCTACGAGCAGTACTTC. This encodes CATSRDPTGAYEQYF.

V and J are TRBV15 and TRBJ2-1; D might be TRBD2 (6 bases). The ends were cut back, 8 bases at V and 6 bases at J, with 20 bases in the middle. Germline V gives CDR1 LNHNV, CDR2 YYDKDF (reference sequence). The CDR3 extends over 15 amino acids. The CDR3 nucleotides read TGTGCCACCCACCATGGAGGGTCCACGGGCAATGAGCAGTTCTTC. Its protein is CATHHGGSTGNEQFF.

The rearrangement joins TRBV2 to TRBJ2-7, with 13 bases identical to TRBD2. V gave up 6 bases and J gave up 0 bases; unmatched junction bases: 11. CDR1 SNHLY and CDR2 FYNNEI come from the germline V gene. This CDR3 spans 18 amino acids. This CDR3 reads CASRTGTSGVSRSYEQYF. The CDR3 DNA is TGTGCCAGCAGAACCGGGACTAGCGGGGTTAGCCGCTCCTACGAGCAGTACTTC.

The V call is TRBV7-9, the J call TRBJ2-7; 8 bases are a match to TRBD1. Germline trimming cut 5 bases from V and 2 bases from J; bases unmatched to any gene: 11. CDR1 is SEHNR and CDR2 is FQNEAQ in the germline V gene (reference sequence). The CDR3 has 16 residues. In DNA, the CDR3 is TGTGCCAGCAGCCCCGGACAGGGACTCATAACCTACGAGCAGTACTTC. Translated: CASSPGQGLITYEQYF.

V and J are TRBV2 and TRBJ1-2; D perhaps matches TRBD1 (5 bases). Germline V lookup: CDR1 SNHLY, CDR2 FYNNEI. The CDR3 is 12 amino acids. Trimming removed 6 bases from V and 7 bases from J, with 12 bases in between. The CDR3 loop is CASRGQAAGYTF. DNA of the CDR3: TGTGCCAGCAGGGGGCAGGCTGCTGGCTACACCTTC.

The genes are TRBV27 and TRBJ1-2; a possible D gene is TRBD1 (6 bases). The CDR3 sequence is 13 residues long. Per germline, CDR1 MNHEY and CDR2 SMNVEV (reference sequence). Trimming stripped 0 bases from V and 8 bases from J, with 10 bases between. The DNA of the CDR3 is TGTGCCAGCAGTTTATCGGAGGGGGAGGGCTACACCTTC. Residues: CASSLSEGEGYTF.

This clone is a singleton in its sample. This rearrangement joins TRBV4-3 to TRBJ1-1, with unresolved D. This CDR3 is built from 14 residues. CDR1 is LGHNA and CDR2 is YSLEER in the germline V gene. V gave up 0 bases and J gave up 2 bases, with 7 bases separating them. The CDR3 DNA follows: TGCGCCAGCAGCCAAGATCGGTTAAACACTGAAGCTTTCTTT. It yields the protein CASSQDRLNTEAFF.

J is TRBJ2-6 and V is TRBV2, with D uncertain. Per germline, CDR1 SNHLY and CDR2 FYNNEI. Trimming took off 3 bases at V and 4 bases at J, with 10 bases between the two ends. This CDR3 spans 15 amino acids. This CDR3 is CASSDSARGANVLTF. The CDR3 nucleotides read TGTGCCAGCAGTGATTCGGCCCGGGGGGCCAACGTCCTGACTTTC.